A selection of T cell receptor beta chains follows, all from one sample in a study of regulatory T cells in long-lasting Graves disease. Via MiXCR, TCRdb re-called the multiplex PCR reads, giving one row per CDR3 protein. Among a few hundred thousand distinct CDR3 sequences listed, about 20% were seen once. The sample was peripheral blood mononuclear cells (PBMCs), taken when the disease was refractory, from a patient treated with antithyroid drugs. The origin of the receptors is a female donor with Graves disease. Both conserved end residues are part of each CDR3. The order of the fields is D gene, J gene, CDR3 length, V gene, clone size, CDR3 protein, CDR3 DNA. D genes are given only for firm matches. For some rows the clone size is stated as once, few or many, or as a class when expanded; others skip it.

D: -
J: TRBJ1-2
length: 12
V: TRBV29-1
size: -
CDR3: CSVTQANYGYTF
DNA: TGCAGCGTTACCCAAGCGAACTATGGCTACACCTTC

D: -
J: TRBJ2-5
length: 13
V: TRBV20-1
size: many
CDR3: CSARGTAQETQYF
DNA: TGCAGTGCTAGAGGGACTGCCCAAGAGACCCAGTACTTC

D: TRBD2
J: TRBJ2-3
length: 16
V: TRBV28
size: few
CDR3: CASPPAGGGYTDTQYF
DNA: TGTGCCAGCCCCCCAGCGGGAGGAGGTTACACAGATACGCAGTATTTT

D: -
J: TRBJ1-2
length: 15
V: TRBV14
size: many
CDR3: CASSQNSGFGYGYTF
DNA: TGTGCCAGCAGCCAAAACTCGGGGTTTGGCTATGGCTACACCTTC

D: TRBD1
J: TRBJ2-4
length: 15
V: TRBV29-1
size: -
CDR3: CSVEPLGQGENIQYF
DNA: TGCAGCGTTGAACCACTAGGACAGGGAGAAAACATTCAGTACTTC

D: -
J: TRBJ1-5
length: 15
V: TRBV28
size: many
CDR3: CASSETGLSNQPQHF
DNA: TGTGCCAGCAGTGAAACAGGGTTAAGCAATCAGCCCCAGCATTTT

D: -
J: TRBJ1-2
length: 15
V: TRBV29-1
size: many
CDR3: CSVDPYSTTGYGYTF
DNA: TGCAGCGTTGACCCTTACTCCACCACCGGGTATGGCTACACCTTC

D: -
J: TRBJ1-4
length: 12
V: TRBV9
size: few
CDR3: CASSANWEKLFF
DNA: TGTGCCAGCAGCGCAAATTGGGAAAAACTGTTTTTT

D: -
J: TRBJ2-7
length: 14
V: TRBV9
size: many
CDR3: CASSVAPELYEQYF
DNA: TGTGCCAGCAGCGTAGCCCCAGAACTCTACGAGCAGTACTTC

D: -
J: TRBJ1-2
length: 12
V: TRBV20-1
size: -
CDR3: CSAIAATYGYTF
DNA: TGCAGTGCTATCGCGGCGACCTATGGCTACACCTTC

D: -
J: TRBJ1-6
length: 16
V: TRBV25-1
size: few
CDR3: CASSEETAGYNSPLHF
DNA: TGTGCCAGCAGTGAAGAAACTGCGGGTTATAATTCACCCCTCCACTTT

D: -
J: TRBJ2-7
length: 12
V: TRBV7-2
size: many
CDR3: CASSLTTYEQYF
DNA: TGTGCCAGCAGCTTAACTACCTACGAGCAGTACTTC

D: TRBD1
J: TRBJ1-4
length: 14
V: TRBV2
size: few
CDR3: CASIGPQGDEKLFF
DNA: TGTGCCAGCATCGGGCCGCAGGGGGATGAAAAACTGTTTTTT

D: -
J: TRBJ2-6
length: 12
V: TRBV12-3/TRBV12-4
size: many
CDR3: CASQVGANVLTF
DNA: TGTGCCAGCCAGGTTGGGGCCAACGTCCTGACTTTC

D: -
J: TRBJ1-1
length: 18
V: TRBV28
size: many
CDR3: CASGGGVGWTDSNTEAFF
DNA: TGTGCCAGCGGGGGGGGGGTGGGGTGGACCGATTCCAACACTGAAGCTTTCTTT

D: TRBD1
J: TRBJ2-5
length: 11
V: TRBV3-1
size: -
CDR3: CATRGQETQYF
DNA: TGTGCCACCAGGGGGCAGGAGACCCAGTACTTC

D: TRBD1
J: TRBJ1-6
length: 14
V: TRBV28
size: many
CDR3: CASRSGTGVSPLHF
DNA: TGTGCCAGCAGATCCGGGACAGGGGTATCACCCCTCCACTTT

D: TRBD1
J: TRBJ1-2
length: 14
V: TRBV28
size: many
CDR3: CASSTGQGLGGYTF
DNA: TGTGCCAGCAGTACCGGACAGGGGTTAGGCGGCTACACCTTC

D: -
J: TRBJ1-2
length: 12
V: TRBV29-1
size: many
CDR3: CSVDTGKNGYTF
DNA: TGCAGCGTTGATACAGGGAAAAATGGCTACACCTTC

D: -
J: TRBJ1-5
length: 13
V: TRBV11-2
size: -
CDR3: CASSLGPGEPQHF
DNA: TGTGCCAGCAGCTTAGGGCCGGGGGAGCCCCAGCATTTT

D: -
J: TRBJ1-3
length: 16
V: TRBV19
size: -
CDR3: CASSMTTGWGGNTIYF
DNA: TGTGCCAGTAGTATGACGACAGGATGGGGTGGAAACACCATATATTTT

D: TRBD2
J: TRBJ2-2
length: 17
V: TRBV2
size: -
CDR3: CASSPPTGTSSTGELFF
DNA: TGTGCCAGCAGCCCGCCGACCGGGACTAGTTCCACCGGGGAGCTGTTTTTT

D: -
J: TRBJ2-7
length: 13
V: TRBV20-1
size: many
CDR3: CSASVSRFREQYF
DNA: TGCAGTGCTAGTGTATCAAGGTTTAGGGAGCAGTACTTC

D: TRBD2
J: TRBJ2-5
length: 15
V: TRBV3-1
size: -
CDR3: CASSPLGGGQETQYF
DNA: TGTGCCAGCAGCCCTTTGGGGGGGGGCCAAGAGACCCAGTACTTC

D: TRBD1
J: TRBJ1-6
length: 15
V: TRBV20-1
size: many
CDR3: CSAPGTGNYNSPLHF
DNA: TGCAGTGCACCAGGGACAGGGAACTATAATTCACCCCTCCACTTT

D: TRBD1
J: TRBJ1-5
length: 21
V: TRBV28
size: -
CDR3: CASSPSRTGTGGNRSNQPQHF
DNA: TGTGCCAGCAGTCCAAGTCGGACCGGGACAGGGGGCAATCGGAGCAATCAGCCCCAGCATTTT

D: -
J: TRBJ2-2
length: 15
V: TRBV19
size: few
CDR3: CASSFPGAGTGELFF
DNA: TGTGCCAGTAGTTTCCCGGGGGCGGGCACCGGGGAGCTGTTTTTT

D: -
J: TRBJ2-7
length: 14
V: TRBV19
size: -
CDR3: CASSGGDSAYEQYF
DNA: TGTGCCAGTAGTGGCGGGGACAGCGCCTACGAGCAGTACTTC

D: -
J: TRBJ2-7
length: 12
V: TRBV27
size: many
CDR3: CASRGTDYEQYF
DNA: TGTGCCAGCAGGGGGACGGACTACGAGCAGTACTTC

D: -
J: TRBJ1-4
length: 13
V: TRBV6-1
size: many
CDR3: CASRVGGGEKLFF
DNA: TGTGCCAGCCGGGTCGGAGGAGGAGAAAAACTGTTTTTT

D: -
J: TRBJ1-5
length: 15
V: TRBV2
size: -
CDR3: CASSEAQGGHQPQHF
DNA: TGTGCCAGCAGTGAAGCCCAGGGTGGGCATCAGCCCCAGCATTTT

D: -
J: TRBJ1-1
length: 15
V: TRBV28
size: many
CDR3: CASSLSEGQGTEAFF
DNA: TGTGCCAGCAGCTTAAGTGAGGGGCAAGGCACTGAAGCTTTCTTT

D: -
J: TRBJ2-7
length: 15
V: TRBV7-9
size: -
CDR3: CASSLDPSMGYEQYF
DNA: TGTGCCAGCAGCTTAGATCCTTCAATGGGTTACGAGCAGTACTTC

D: -
J: TRBJ1-5
length: 13
V: TRBV12-3/TRBV12-4
size: many
CDR3: CASSLAGYQPQHF
DNA: TGTGCCAGCAGCTTAGCAGGGTATCAGCCCCAGCATTTT

D: -
J: TRBJ1-3
length: 14
V: TRBV29-1
size: many
CDR3: CSVAAGFSGNTIYF
DNA: TGCAGCGTTGCGGCAGGTTTCTCTGGAAACACCATATATTTT

D: -
J: TRBJ2-5
length: 14
V: TRBV25-1
size: few
CDR3: CASSEFGRQETQYF
DNA: TGTGCCAGCAGTGAATTCGGCCGCCAAGAGACCCAGTACTTC

D: -
J: TRBJ1-2
length: 13
V: TRBV28
size: many
CDR3: CASSFNSGGGYTF
DNA: TGTGCCAGCAGTTTCAATAGCGGAGGCGGCTACACCTTC

D: TRBD2
J: TRBJ2-3
length: 14
V: TRBV6-2/TRBV6-3
size: few
CDR3: CASSYSLAADTQYF
DNA: TGTGCCAGCAGTTACAGTCTAGCGGCCGATACGCAGTATTTT

D: -
J: TRBJ1-5
length: 13
V: TRBV12-3/TRBV12-4
size: many
CDR3: CASSTSGNQPQHF
DNA: TGTGCCAGCAGCACTTCCGGCAATCAGCCCCAGCATTTT

D: TRBD2
J: TRBJ2-2
length: 16
V: TRBV28
size: many
CDR3: CASSPLAGGKTGELFF
DNA: TGTGCCAGCAGTCCACTAGCGGGAGGGAAGACCGGGGAGCTGTTTTTT

D: TRBD1
J: TRBJ2-7
length: 14
V: TRBV28
size: many
CDR3: CASSDRDRVYEQYF
DNA: TGTGCCAGCAGTGACCGGGACAGGGTTTACGAGCAGTACTTC

D: -
J: TRBJ1-2
length: 14
V: TRBV2
size: many
CDR3: CASSTAGGDYGYTF
DNA: TGTGCCAGCAGTACTGCGGGAGGAGACTATGGCTACACCTTC

D: TRBD1
J: TRBJ1-1
length: 16
V: TRBV7-3
size: -
CDR3: CASSLEGQGGNTEAFF
DNA: TGTGCCAGCAGCTTAGAGGGACAGGGCGGGAACACTGAAGCTTTCTTT

D: TRBD1
J: TRBJ2-2
length: 14
V: TRBV6-1
size: -
CDR3: CARTGTGSPGELFF
DNA: TGTGCCAGAACCGGGACAGGGTCTCCCGGGGAGCTGTTTTTT

D: -
J: TRBJ2-3
length: 11
V: TRBV20-1
size: -
CDR3: CSGEVTDTQYF
DNA: TGCAGTGGGGAGGTAACAGATACGCAGTATTTT

D: -
J: TRBJ1-1
length: 13
V: TRBV12-3/TRBV12-4
size: many
CDR3: CASSFQTRAEAFF
DNA: TGTGCCAGCAGTTTTCAAACTAGGGCTGAAGCTTTCTTT

D: -
J: TRBJ1-5
length: 14
V: TRBV20-1
size: -
CDR3: CSATVGSGNQPQHF
DNA: TGCAGTGCTACTGTAGGGTCTGGTAATCAGCCCCAGCATTTT

D: TRBD2
J: TRBJ2-3
length: 16
V: TRBV20-1
size: few
CDR3: CSATKLAGASTDTQYF
DNA: TGCAGTGCTACCAAACTAGCGGGGGCTAGCACAGATACGCAGTATTTT